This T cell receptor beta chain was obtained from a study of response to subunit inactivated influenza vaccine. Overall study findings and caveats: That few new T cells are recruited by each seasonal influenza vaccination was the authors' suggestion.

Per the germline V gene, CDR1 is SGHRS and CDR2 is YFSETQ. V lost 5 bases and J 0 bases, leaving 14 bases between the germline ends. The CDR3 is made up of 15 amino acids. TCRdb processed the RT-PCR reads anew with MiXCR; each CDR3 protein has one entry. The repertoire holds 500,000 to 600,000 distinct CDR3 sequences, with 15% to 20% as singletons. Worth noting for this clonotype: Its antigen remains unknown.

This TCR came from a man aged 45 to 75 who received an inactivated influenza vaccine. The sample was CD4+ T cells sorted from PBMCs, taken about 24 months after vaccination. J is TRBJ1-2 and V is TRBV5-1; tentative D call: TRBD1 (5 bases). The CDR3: CASSPAPGPNYGYTF. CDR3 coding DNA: TGCGCCAGCAGTCCCGCTCCGGGGCCTAACTATGGCTACACCTTC.